This T cell receptor (beta chain) was profiled in a study of T cells expressing NK-cell markers (dated by TCRdb to the early 2020s). A note on the overall study: Three sorted T-cell subsets (CD3+CD56+NKG2C+, CD3+CD56+NKG2C- and CD3+CD56-NKG2C+) from under 10 donors had their TCR beta-chain repertoires profiled. Seven of the eight sequenced donors were HCMV-seropositive and one was HCMV-seronegative. The study sequenced eight donors, all healthy volunteers chosen at random: three men and five women. The libraries were sequenced on Illumina HiSeq 2000/2500, MiSeq or NextSeq, producing 2 x 150 bp reads. Broad study findings and their caveats: Those dominant clonotypes were again the most abundant among CD3+CD56-NKG2C+ cells in a few donors, at roughly 25-65%. Whether the expanded NKG2C-expressing T cell clones were specific for HCMV antigens remained unclear. In six donors, the dominant CD3+CD56+NKG2C+ clonotypes were among the top 10 CD8+ clonotypes and accounted for roughly 1.0-8% of CD8+ T cells.

The sample was run on an Illumina HiSeq 2000. TCR beta cDNA libraries were made by 5'RACE template switching that added a universal primer site and unique molecular identifiers. Priming for cDNA synthesis came from the TCR beta constant segment, and two successive PCR amplification steps followed. The study's own analysis went as follows. MIGEC handled demultiplexing of the reads and grouping by UMI, while MiTCR was used to assemble and quantify clonotypes. To exclude erroneous sequences, only TCR cDNA sequences supported by at least two reads were retained. Downstream repertoire analysis used the tcR package, and clonotypes were matched across fractions by CDR3 nucleotide sequence plus V segment. VDJmatch was used to annotate antigen specificity against VDJdb, with one amino acid substitution in CDR3 permitted. The reads underwent TCRdb reprocessing, giving one record for each CDR3 protein sequence and no DNA. The authors' filters were not applied to this entry. This specimen's table enumerates 90,000 to 130,000 distinct CDR3 sequences. Around 18% of the sample rests with the top ten.

To determine HCMV serostatus, a commercial ELISA kit was used to detect HCMV-specific IgG in serum. Peripheral blood mononuclear cells were isolated from blood by Ficoll density gradient centrifugation. About this clonotype: The antigen this receptor binds is unknown.

Per the germline V gene, SGHRS is the CDR1 and YFSETQ is the CDR2. From its cysteine to its phenylalanine, the CDR3 spans 15 amino acids. Only the protein sequence is given. The rearrangement joined TRBV5-1 to TRBJ1-6. This TCR was sampled from a woman between 18 and 69 years old in good health. Sequencing was performed on blood T cells: a sorted CD56 or NKG2C T cell subset, CD4+ or CD8+ T cells, or bulk PBMC T cells (not recorded which). The CDR3 amino acid sequence is: CASSLEAGEIQPLHF.